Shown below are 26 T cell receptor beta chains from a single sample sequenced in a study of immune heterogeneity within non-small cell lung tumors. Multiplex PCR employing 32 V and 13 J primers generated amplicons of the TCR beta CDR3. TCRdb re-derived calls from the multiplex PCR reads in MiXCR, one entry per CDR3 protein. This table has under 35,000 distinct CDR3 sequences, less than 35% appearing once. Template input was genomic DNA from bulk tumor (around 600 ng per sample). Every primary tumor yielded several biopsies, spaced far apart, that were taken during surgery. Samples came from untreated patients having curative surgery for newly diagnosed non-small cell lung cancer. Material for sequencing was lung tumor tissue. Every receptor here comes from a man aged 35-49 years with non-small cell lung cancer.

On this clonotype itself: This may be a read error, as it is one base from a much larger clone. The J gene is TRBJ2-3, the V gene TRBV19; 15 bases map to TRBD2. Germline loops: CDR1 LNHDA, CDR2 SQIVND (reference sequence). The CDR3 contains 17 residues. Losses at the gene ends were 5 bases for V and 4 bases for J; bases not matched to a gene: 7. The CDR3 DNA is TGTGCCAGTAGTTGCACCGGGACTAGCGGGAGGTCAGATACGCAGTATTTT. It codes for CASSCTGTSGRSDTQYF.

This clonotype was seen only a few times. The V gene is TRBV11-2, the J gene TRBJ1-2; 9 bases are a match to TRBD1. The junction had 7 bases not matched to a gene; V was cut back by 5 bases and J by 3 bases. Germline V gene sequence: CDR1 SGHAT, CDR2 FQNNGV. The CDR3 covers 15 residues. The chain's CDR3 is CASSQEQGAYYGYTF. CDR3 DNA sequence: TGTGCCAGCAGCCAGGAACAGGGGGCGTACTATGGCTACACCTTC.

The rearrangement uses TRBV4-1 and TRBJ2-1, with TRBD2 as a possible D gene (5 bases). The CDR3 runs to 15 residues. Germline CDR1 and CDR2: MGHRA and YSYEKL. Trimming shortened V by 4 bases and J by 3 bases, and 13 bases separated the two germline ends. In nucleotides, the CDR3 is TGCGCCAGCAGCCGTACTAGTGTGTACTACAATGAGCAGTTCTTC. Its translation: CASSRTSVYYNEQFF.

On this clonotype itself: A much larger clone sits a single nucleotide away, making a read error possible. The CDR3 sequence: CASSLGGQILRSNYGYTF. CDR3 sequence (DNA): TGTGCCAGCAGTTTAGGGGGCCAAATCCTCCGCTCTAACTATGGCTACACCTTC. This sequence joins TRBV19 and TRBJ1-2, with TRBD1 matching over 7 bases. CDR1 is LNHDA and CDR2 is SQIVND in the germline V gene (reference sequence). With V trimmed by 9 bases and J by 0 bases, 19 bases remained unmatched. The CDR3 contains 18 residues.

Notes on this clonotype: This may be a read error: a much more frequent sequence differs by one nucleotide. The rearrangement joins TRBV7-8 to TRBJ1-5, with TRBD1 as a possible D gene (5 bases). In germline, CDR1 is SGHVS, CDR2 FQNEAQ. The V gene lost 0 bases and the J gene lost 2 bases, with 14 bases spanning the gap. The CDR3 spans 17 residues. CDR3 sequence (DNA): TGTGCCAGCAGCTTAGCTGGGGCAAGGAGGCGCAATCAGCCCCAGCATTTT. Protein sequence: CASSLAGARRRNQPQHF.

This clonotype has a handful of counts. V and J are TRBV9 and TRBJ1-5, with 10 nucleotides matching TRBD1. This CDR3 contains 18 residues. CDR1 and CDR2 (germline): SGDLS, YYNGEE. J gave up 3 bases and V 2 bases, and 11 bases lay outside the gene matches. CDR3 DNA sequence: TGTGCCAGCAGCGTTAGACGTGGGACAGGGGAGTCCAATCAGCCCCAGCATTTT. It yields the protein CASSVRRGTGESNQPQHF.

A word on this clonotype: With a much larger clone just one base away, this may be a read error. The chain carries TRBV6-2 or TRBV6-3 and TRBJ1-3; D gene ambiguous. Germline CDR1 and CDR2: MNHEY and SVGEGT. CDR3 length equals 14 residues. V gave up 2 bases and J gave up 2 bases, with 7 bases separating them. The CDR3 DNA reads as TGTGCCAGCAGTTACGCGGTTCCTGGAAACACCATATATTTT. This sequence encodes CASSYAVPGNTIYF.

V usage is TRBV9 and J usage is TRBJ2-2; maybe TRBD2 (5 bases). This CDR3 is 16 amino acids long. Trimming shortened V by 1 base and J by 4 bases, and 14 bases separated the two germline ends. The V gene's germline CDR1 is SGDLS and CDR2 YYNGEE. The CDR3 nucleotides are TGTGCCAGCAGCGTAAGAGGAGGTAGTCCCACCGGGGAGCTGTTTTTT. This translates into CASSVRGGSPTGELFF. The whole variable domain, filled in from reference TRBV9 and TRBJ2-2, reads DSGVTQTPKHLITATGQRVTLRCSPRSGDLSVYWYQQSLDQGLQFLIQYYNGEERAKGNILERFSAQQFPDLHSELNLSSLELGDSALYFCASSVRGGSPTGELFFGEGSRLTVL.

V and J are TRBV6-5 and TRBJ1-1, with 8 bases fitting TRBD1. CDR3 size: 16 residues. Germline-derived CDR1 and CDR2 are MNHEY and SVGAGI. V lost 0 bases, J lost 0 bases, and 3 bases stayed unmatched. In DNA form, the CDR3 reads TGTGCCAGCAGTTACTCCGACAGGGGACTGAACACTGAAGCTTTCTTT. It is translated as CASSYSDRGLNTEAFF.

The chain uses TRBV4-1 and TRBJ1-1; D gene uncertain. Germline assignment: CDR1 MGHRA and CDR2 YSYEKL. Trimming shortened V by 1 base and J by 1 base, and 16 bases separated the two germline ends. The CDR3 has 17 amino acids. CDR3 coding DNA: TGCGCCAGCAGCCAAGCGGCATTTGTTAGAGGGAACACTGAAGCTTTCTTT. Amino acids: CASSQAAFVRGNTEAFF.

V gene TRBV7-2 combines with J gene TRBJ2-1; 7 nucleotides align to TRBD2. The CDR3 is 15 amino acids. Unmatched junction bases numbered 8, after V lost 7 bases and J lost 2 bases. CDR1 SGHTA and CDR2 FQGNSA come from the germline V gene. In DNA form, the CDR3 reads TGTGCCAGCACCAAACTAGGGACTACCTACAATGAGCAGTTCTTC. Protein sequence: CASTKLGTTYNEQFF.

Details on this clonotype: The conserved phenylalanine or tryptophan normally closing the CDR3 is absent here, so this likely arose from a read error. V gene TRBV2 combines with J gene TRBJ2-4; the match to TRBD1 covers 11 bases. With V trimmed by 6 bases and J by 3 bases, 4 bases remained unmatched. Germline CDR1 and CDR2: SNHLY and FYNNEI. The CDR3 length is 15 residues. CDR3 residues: CASSGQGAGKNIQYL. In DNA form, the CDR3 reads TGTGCCAGCAGCGGACAGGGGGCCGGCAAAAACATTCAGTACTTA.

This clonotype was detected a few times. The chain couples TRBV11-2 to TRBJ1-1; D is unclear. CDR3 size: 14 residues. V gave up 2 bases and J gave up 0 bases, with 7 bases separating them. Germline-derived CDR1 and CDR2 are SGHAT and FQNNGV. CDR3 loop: CASSLSDMNTEAFF. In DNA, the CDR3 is TGTGCCAGCAGCTTATCCGACATGAACACTGAAGCTTTCTTT.

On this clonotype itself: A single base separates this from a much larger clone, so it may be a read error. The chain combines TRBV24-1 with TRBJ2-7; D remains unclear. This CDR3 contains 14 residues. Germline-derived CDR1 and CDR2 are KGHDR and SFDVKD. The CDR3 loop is CPTSDSQSPYEQYF. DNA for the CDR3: TGTCCCACCAGTGATTCTCAGAGTCCCTACGAGCAGTACTTC.

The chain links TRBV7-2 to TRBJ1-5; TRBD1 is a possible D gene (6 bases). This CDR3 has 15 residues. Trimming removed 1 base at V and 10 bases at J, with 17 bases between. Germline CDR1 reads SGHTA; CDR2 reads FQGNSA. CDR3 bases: TGTGCCAGCAGCTTAGGACGGATAGGGACACGACCCCAGCATTTT. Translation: CASSLGRIGTRPQHF.

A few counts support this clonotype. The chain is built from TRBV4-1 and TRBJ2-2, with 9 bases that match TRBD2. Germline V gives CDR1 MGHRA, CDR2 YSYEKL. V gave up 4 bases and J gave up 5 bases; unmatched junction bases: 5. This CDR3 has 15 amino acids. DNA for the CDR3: TGCGCCAGCAGCCCGCCGGGACTAGCTACCGGGGAGCTGTTTTTT. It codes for CASSPPGLATGELFF.

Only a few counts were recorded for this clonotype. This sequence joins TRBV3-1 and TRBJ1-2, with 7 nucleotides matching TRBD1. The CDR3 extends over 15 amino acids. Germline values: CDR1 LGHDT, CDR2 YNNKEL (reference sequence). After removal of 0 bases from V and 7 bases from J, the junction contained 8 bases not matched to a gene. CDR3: CASSQDVRGRSGYTF. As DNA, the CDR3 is TGTGCCAGCAGCCAAGATGTCAGGGGGAGGTCTGGCTACACCTTC.

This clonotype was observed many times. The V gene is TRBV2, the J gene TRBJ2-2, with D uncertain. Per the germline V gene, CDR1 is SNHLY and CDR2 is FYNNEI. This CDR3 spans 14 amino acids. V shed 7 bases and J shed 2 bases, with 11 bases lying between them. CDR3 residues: CASMSTLNTGELFF. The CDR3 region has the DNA TGTGCCAGCATGTCGACATTAAACACCGGGGAGCTGTTTTTT.

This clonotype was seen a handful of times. CDR3 sequence reads: CASSFQTGAVGEQYF. The CDR3 bases are TGTGCCAGCAGCTTCCAAACAGGGGCGGTAGGCGAGCAGTACTTC. The chain carries TRBV7-9 and TRBJ2-7; 7 positions match TRBD1. The CDR3 runs 15 residues. The trim removed 3 bases at V and 6 bases at J, leaving 11 bases unmatched. CDR1 and CDR2 from the germline V gene are SEHNR and FQNEAQ (reference sequence).

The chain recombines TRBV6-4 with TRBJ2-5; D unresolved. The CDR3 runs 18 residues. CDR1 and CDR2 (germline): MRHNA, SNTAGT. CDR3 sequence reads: CPNVPAVTPPSTWETQYF. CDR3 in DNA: TGTCCTAACGTGCCAGCAGTGACTCCGCCCTCGACGTGGGAGACCCAGTACTTC.

The CDR3, as DNA: TGTGCCAGCAGCTTATTATCCTTTACTAGCACAGATACGCAGTATTTT. It translates to CASSLLSFTSTDTQYF. The chain is built from TRBV7-2 and TRBJ2-3; no clear D gene. The CDR3 has 16 amino acids. Germline assignment: CDR1 SGHTA and CDR2 FQGNSA. Deletions cut 2 bases from V and 0 bases from J, with 12 bases between. Complete variable domain (other parts from reference TRBV7-2 and TRBJ2-3): GAGVSQSPSNKVTEKGKDVELRCDPISGHTALYWYRQSLGQGLEFLIYFQGNSAPDKSGLPSDRFSAERTGGSVSTLTIQRTQQEDSAVYLCASSLLSFTSTDTQYFGPGTRLTVL.

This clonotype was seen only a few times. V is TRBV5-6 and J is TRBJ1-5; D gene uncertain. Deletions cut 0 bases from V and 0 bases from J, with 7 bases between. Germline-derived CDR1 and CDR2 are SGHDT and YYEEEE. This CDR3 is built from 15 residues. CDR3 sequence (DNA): TGTGCCAGCAGCTTGGGGGGTTATAGCAATCAGCCCCAGCATTTT. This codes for CASSLGGYSNQPQHF.

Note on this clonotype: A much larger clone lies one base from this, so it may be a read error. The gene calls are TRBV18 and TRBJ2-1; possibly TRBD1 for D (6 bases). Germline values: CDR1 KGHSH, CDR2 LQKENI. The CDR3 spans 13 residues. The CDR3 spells CASSPRGYNDQFF. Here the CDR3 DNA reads TGTGCCAGCTCACCCAGGGGATACAATGATCAGTTCTTC.

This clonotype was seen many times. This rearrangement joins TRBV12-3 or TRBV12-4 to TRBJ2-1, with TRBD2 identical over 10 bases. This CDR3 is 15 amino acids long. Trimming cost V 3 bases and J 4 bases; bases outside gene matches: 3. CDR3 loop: CASSFGTSEYNEQFF. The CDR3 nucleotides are TGTGCCAGCAGTTTTGGGACTAGCGAATACAATGAGCAGTTCTTC.

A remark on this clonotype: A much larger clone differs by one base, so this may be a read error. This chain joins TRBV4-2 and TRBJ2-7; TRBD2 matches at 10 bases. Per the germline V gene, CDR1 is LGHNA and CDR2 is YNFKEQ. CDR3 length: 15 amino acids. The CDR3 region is CASSQDTGLANEKYF. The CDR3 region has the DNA TGTGCCAGCAGCCAAGACACGGGACTAGCGAACGAGAAGTACTTC.

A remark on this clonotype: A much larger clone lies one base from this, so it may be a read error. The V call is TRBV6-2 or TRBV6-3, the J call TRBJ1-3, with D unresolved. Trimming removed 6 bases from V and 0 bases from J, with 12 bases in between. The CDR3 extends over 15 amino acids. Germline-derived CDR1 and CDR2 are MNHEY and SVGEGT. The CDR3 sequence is CASRPTDSSGNTIYF. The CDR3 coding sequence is TGTGCCAGCAGACCCACGGATAGCTCTGGAAACACCATATATTTT.